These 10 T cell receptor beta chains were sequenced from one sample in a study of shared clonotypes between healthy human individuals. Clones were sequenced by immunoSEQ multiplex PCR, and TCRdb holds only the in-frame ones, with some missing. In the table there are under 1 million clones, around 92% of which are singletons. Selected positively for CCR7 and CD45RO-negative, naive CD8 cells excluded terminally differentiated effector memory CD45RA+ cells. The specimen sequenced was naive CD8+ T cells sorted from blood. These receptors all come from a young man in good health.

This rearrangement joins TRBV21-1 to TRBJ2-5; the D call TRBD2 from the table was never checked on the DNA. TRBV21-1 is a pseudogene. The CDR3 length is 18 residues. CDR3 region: CASSKSLRTSGREETQYF. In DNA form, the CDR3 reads TGTGCCAGCAGCAAAAGTCTCCGGACTAGCGGGAGGGAAGAGACCCAGTACTTC.

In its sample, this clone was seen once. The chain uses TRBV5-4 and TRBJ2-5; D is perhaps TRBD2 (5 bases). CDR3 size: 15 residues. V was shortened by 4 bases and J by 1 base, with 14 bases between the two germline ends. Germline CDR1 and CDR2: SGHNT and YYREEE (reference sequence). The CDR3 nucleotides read TGTGCCAGCAGCGATCAACTAGTTACCCAAGAGACCCAGTACTTC. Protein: CASSDQLVTQETQYF.

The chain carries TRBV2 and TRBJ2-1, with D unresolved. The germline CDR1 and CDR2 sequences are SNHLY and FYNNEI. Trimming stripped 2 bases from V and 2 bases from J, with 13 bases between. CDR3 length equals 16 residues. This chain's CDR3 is CASSESVQPPYNEQFF. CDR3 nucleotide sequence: TGTGCCAGCAGTGAATCGGTGCAGCCGCCCTACAATGAGCAGTTCTTC.

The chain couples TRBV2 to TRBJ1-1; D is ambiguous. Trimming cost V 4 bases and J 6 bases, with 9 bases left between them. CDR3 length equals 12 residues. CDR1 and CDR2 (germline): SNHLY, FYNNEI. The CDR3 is CASSGRVAEAFF. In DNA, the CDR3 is TGTGCCAGCAGTGGTAGGGTCGCTGAAGCTTTCTTT.

This CDR3 is CASSSRRDSNQPQHF. For the CDR3, the DNA is TGTGCCAGCAGTAGTAGGAGGGATAGCAATCAGCCCCAGCATTTT. The V and J genes are TRBV27 and TRBJ1-5; no definite D call. The CDR3 spans 15 residues. V shed 5 bases and J shed 0 bases, with 11 bases lying between them. Looked up from germline, CDR1 is MNHEY and CDR2 is SMNVEV (reference sequence).

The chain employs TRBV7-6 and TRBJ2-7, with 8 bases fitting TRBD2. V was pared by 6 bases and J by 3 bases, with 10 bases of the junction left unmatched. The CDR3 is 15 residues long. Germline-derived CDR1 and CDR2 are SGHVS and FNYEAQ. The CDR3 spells CASSRGGGRYYEQYF. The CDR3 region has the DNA TGTGCCAGCAGTCGGGGGGGAGGACGGTACTACGAGCAGTACTTC.

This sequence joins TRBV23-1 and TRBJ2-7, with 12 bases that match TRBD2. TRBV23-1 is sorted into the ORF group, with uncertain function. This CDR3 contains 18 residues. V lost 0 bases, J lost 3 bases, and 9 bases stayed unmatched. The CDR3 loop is CASSQSPPGTSGYYEQYF. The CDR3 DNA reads TGCGCCAGCAGTCAATCGCCCCCCGGGACTAGCGGGTACTACGAGCAGTACTTC.

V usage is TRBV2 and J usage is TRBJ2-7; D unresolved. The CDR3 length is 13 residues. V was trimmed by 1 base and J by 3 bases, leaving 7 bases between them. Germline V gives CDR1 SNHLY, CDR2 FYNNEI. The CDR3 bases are TGTGCCAGCAGTGAAGTTGCGGACTACGAGCAGTACTTC. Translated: CASSEVADYEQYF.

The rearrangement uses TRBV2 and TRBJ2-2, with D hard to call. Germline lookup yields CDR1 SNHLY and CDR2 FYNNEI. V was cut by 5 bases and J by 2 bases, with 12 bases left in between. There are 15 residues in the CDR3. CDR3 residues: CASSSRVSNTGELFF. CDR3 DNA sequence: TGTGCCAGCAGTTCTAGAGTATCCAACACCGGGGAGCTGTTTTTT.

This CDR3 is CASSLDRVEKTQYF. The CDR3 nucleotides read TGTGCCAGCAGCTTGGACAGGGTAGAGAAGACCCAGTACTTC. This chain uses TRBV7-7 with TRBJ2-5; 8 bases fit TRBD1. CDR1 is SSHAT and CDR2 is FNYEAQ in the germline V gene (reference sequence). The J segment lost 6 bases and the V segment lost 3 bases, leaving 6 bases of the junction unmatched. CDR3 size: 14 residues.